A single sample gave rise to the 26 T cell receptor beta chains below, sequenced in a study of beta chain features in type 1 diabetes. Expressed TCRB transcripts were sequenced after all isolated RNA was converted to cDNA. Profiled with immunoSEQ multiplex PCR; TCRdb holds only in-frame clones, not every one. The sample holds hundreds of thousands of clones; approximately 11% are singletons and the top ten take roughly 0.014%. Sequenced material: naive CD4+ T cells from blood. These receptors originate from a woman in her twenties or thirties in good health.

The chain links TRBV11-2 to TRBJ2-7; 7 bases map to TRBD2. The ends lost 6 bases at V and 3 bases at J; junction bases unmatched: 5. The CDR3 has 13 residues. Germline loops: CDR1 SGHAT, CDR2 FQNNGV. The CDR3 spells CASRSTSVYEQYF. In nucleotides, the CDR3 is TGTGCCAGCAGATCAACTAGCGTCTACGAGCAGTACTTC.

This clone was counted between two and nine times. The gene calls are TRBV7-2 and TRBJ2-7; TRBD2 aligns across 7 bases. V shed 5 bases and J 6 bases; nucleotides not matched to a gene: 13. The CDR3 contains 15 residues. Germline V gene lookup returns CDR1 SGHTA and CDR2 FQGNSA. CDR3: CASSLKASGTGEQYF. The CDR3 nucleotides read TGTGCCAGCAGCCTGAAGGCTAGCGGCACGGGCGAGCAGTACTTC.

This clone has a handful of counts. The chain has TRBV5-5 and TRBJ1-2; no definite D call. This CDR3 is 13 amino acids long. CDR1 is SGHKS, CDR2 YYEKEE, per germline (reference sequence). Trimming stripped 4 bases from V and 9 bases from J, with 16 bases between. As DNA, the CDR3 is TGTGCCAGCAGCCAGAGACCGGGGATACGCTACACCTTC. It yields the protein CASSQRPGIRYTF.

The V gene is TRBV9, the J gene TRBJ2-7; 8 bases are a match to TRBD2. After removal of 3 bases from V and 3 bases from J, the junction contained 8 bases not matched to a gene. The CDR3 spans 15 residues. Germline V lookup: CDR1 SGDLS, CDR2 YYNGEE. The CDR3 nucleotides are TGTGCCAGCAGCGCCGGGGGGGTCTCAATCTACGAGCAGTACTTC. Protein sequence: CASSAGGVSIYEQYF.

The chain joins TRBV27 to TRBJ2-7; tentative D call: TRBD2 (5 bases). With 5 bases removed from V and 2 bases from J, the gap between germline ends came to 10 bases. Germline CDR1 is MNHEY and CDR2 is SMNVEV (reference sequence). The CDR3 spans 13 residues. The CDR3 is CASSTHGTYEQYF. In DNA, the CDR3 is TGTGCCAGCAGTACCCACGGGACCTACGAGCAGTACTTC.

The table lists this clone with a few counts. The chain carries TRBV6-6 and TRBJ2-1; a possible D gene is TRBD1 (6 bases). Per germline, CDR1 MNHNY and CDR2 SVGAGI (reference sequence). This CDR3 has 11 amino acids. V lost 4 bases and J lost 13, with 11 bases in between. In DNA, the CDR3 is TGTGCCAGCAGTTCCCCAGGGGAACAGTTCTTC. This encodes CASSSPGEQFF.

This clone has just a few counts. This CDR3 is CASTADRGSGDTEAFF. The CDR3 nucleotides read TGTGCCAGTACCGCGGACAGGGGGTCGGGTGACACTGAAGCTTTCTTT. The chain has TRBV19 and TRBJ1-1; 10 bases are a match to TRBD1. The CDR3 has 16 amino acids. Germline loops: CDR1 LNHDA, CDR2 SQIVND (reference sequence). Trimming cost V 7 bases and J 3 bases; bases outside gene matches: 11.

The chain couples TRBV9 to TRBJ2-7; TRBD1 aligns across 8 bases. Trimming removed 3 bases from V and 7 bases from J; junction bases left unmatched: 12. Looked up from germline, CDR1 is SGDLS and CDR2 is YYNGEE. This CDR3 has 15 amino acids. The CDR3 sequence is CASSALGQGAGEQYF. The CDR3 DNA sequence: TGTGCCAGCAGCGCCCTCGGACAGGGTGCGGGAGAGCAGTACTTC.

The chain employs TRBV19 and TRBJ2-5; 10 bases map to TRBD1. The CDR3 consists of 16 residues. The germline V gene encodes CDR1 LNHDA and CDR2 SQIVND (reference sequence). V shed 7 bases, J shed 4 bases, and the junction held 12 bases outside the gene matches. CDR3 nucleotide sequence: TGTGCCAGTAACCCTCGGGGGACAGGGGATAGAGAGACCCAGTACTTC. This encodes CASNPRGTGDRETQYF.

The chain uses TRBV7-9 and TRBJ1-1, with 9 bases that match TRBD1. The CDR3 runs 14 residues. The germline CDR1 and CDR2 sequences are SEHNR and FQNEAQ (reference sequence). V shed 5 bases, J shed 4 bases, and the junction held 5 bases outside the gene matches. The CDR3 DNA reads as TGTGCCAGCAGCAAAGGGGACAGGGCCACTGAAGCTTTCTTT. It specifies CASSKGDRATEAFF.

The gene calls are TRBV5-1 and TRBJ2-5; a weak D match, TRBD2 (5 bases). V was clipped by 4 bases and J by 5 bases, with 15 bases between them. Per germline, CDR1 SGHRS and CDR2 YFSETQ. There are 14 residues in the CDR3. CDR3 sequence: CASSSWSPGETQYF. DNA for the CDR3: TGCGCCAGCAGCAGCTGGTCTCCGGGGGAGACCCAGTACTTC. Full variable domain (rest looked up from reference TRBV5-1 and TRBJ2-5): KAGVTQTPRYLIKTRGQQVTLSCSPISGHRSVSWYQQTPGQGLQFLFEYFSETQRNKGNFPGRFSGRQFSNSRSEMNVSTLELGDSALYLCASSSWSPGETQYFGPGTRLLVL.

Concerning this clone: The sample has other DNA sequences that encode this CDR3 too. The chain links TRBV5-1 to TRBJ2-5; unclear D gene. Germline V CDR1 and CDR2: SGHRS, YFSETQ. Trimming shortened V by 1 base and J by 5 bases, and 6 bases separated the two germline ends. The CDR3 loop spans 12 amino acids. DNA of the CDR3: TGCGCCAGCAGCTTGCTCCAGGAGACCCAGTACTTC. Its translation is CASSLLQETQYF.

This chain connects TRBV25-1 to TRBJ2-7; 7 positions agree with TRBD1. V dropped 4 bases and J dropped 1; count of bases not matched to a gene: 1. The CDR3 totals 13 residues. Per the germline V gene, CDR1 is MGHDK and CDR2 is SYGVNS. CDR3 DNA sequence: TGTGCCAGCAGTGCGACAGGGTCCTACGAGCAGTACTTC. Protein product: CASSATGSYEQYF.

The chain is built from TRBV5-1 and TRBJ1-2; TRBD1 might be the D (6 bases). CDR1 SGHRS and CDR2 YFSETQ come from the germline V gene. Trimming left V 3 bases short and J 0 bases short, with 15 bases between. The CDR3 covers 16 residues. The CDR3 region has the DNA TGCGCCAGCAGCTCCGGAGGGGGGGGCACTAACTATGGCTACACCTTC. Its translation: CASSSGGGGTNYGYTF.

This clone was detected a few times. The CDR3 reads CASKERVRGYNEQFF. The CDR3 coding sequence is TGTGCCAGCAAGGAGCGGGTCCGGGGGTACAATGAGCAGTTCTTC. The chain has TRBV6-5 and TRBJ2-1; weak D call: TRBD2 (6 bases). CDR1 is MNHEY, CDR2 SVGAGI, per germline. This CDR3 contains 15 residues. Trimming took 7 bases from V and 4 from J, leaving 17 bases between them.

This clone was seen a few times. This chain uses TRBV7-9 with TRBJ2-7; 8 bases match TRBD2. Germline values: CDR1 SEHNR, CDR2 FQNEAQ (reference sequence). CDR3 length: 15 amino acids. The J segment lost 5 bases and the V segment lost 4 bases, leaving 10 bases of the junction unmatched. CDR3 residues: CASSSWPTSAHEQYF. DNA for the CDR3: TGTGCCAGCAGCTCCTGGCCGACTAGCGCCCACGAGCAGTACTTC.

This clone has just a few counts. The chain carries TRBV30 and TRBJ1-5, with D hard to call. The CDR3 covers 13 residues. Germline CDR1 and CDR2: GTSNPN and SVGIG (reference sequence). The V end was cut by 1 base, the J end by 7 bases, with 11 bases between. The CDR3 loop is CAWSERGSQPQHF. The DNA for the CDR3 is TGTGCCTGGAGTGAACGGGGTTCCCAGCCCCAGCATTTT.

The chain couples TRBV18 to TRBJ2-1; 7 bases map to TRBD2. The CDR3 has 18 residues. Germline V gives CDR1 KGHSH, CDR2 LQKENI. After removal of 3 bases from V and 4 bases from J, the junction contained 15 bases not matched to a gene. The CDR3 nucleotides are TGTGCCAGCTCACCCCAAACGGCTAGCGGAGGGACTTACAATGAGCAGTTCTTC. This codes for CASSPQTASGGTYNEQFF.

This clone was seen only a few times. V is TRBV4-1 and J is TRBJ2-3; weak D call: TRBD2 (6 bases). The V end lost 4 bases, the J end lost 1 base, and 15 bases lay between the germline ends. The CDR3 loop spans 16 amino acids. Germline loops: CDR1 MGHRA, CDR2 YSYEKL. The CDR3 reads CASSPLWAGRTDTQYF. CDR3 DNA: TGCGCCAGCAGCCCTCTATGGGCGGGACGCACAGATACGCAGTATTTT.

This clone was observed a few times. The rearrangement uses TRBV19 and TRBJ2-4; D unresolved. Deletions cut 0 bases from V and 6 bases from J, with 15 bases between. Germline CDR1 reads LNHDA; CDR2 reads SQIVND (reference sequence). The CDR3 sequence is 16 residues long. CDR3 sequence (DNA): TGTGCCAGTAGTATAGATCAGCGACCTTATCCAAACATTCAGTACTTC. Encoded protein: CASSIDQRPYPNIQYF.

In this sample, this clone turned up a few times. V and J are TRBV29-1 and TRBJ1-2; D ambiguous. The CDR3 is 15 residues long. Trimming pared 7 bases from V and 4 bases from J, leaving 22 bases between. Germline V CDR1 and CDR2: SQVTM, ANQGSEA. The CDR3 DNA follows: TGCAGCGCTGCATTTAACCTTCAGCGGGGCTATGGCTACACCTTC. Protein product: CSAAFNLQRGYGYTF.

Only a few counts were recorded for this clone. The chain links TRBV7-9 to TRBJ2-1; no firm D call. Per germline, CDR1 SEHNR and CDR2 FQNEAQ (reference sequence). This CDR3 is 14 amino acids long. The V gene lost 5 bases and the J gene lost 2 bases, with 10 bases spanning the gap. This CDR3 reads CASSLKLAYNEQFF. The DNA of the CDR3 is TGTGCCAGCAGCCTCAAGCTCGCCTACAATGAGCAGTTCTTC.

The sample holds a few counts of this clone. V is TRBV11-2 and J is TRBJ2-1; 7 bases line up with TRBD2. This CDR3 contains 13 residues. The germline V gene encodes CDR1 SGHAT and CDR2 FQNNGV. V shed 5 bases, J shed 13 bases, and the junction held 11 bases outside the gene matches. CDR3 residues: CASSTGVRTSQFF. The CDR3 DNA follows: TGTGCCAGCAGCACGGGTGTGAGGACTAGTCAGTTCTTC.

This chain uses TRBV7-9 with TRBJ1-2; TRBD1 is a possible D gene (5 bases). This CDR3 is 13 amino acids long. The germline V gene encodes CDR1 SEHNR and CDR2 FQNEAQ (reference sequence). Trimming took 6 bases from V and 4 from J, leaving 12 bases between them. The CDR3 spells CASRQDARYGYTF. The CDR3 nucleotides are TGTGCCAGCAGACAGGACGCCCGCTATGGCTACACCTTC.

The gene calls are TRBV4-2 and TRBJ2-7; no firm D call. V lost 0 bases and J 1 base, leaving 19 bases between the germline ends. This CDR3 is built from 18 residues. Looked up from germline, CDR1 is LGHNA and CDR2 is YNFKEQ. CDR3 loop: CASSQDPTSSNPSYEQYF. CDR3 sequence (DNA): TGTGCCAGCAGCCAAGATCCCACGTCGTCTAATCCTTCCTACGAGCAGTACTTC.

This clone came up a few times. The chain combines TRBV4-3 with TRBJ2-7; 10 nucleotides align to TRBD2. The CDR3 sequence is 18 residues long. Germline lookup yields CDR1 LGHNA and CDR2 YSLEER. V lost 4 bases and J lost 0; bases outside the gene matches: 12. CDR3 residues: CASSLGRRTSGTSYEQYF. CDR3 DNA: TGCGCCAGCAGCCTTGGCCGACGGACTAGCGGCACCTCCTACGAGCAGTACTTC.